The present entry profiles one T cell receptor beta chain with its context. Its target is unknown. These data belong to a study of Ad26.COV2.S vaccination and SARS-CoV-2 variants. Germline V lookup: CDR1 MDHEN, CDR2 SYDVKM. The CDR3 extends over 11 amino acids. V lost 3 bases and J 5 bases, leaving 3 bases between the germline ends. Libraries were prepared by immunoSEQ multiplex PCR; TCRdb keeps only in-frame clonotypes and omits some of them. The sample yields more than 85,000 clones, roughly 75% seen once. Study results and caveats: Breadth and depth estimates from TCRs may understate total T cell responses.

The receptor was derived from a human donor who had recovered from COVID-19. This specimen consisted of peripheral blood, obtained after recovery from COVID-19. The chain joins TRBV28 to TRBJ2-3; D ambiguous. The DNA of the CDR3 is TGTGCCAGCAGTTTGTTAGATACGCAGTATTTT. Translated: CASSLLDTQYF.